The source of this T cell receptor (beta chain) is a study of shared clonotypes between healthy human individuals. The repertoire was sequenced with immunoSEQ multiplex PCR; TCRdb's copy has only in-frame clones and lacks some. This table holds a few million clones, more than 90% found once. CDR3 length: 14 amino acids. Trimming took 3 bases from V and 4 from J; bases not matched to a gene: 4. CDR1 and CDR2 from the germline V gene are SNHLY and FYNNEI. The source is a man younger than 35 in good health. The specimen was naive CD4+ T cells sorted from blood. Described subset: CD45RA+ positively selected. This rearrangement joins TRBV2 to TRBJ1-2, with 8 positions matching TRBD1. CDR3 nucleotides: TGTGCCAGCAGTGAGCAGGACAGGGCCTATGGCTACACCTTC. This encodes CASSEQDRAYGYTF.